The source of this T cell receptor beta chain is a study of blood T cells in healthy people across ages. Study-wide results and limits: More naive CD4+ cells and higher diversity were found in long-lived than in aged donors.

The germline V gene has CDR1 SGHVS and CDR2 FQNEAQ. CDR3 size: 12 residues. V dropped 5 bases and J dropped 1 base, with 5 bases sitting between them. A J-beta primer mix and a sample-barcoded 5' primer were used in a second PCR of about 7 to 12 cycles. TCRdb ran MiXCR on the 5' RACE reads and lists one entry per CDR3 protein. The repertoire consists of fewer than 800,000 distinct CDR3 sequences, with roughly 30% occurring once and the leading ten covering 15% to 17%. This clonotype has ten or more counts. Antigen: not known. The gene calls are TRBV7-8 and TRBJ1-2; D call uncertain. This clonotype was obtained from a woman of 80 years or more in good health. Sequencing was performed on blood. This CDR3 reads CASSGLNYGYTF. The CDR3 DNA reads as TGTGCCAGCAGCGGGCTTAACTATGGCTACACCTTC.